This TCR beta chain was documented in a study of cytomegalovirus exposure and HLA in healthy donors. Findings and limits, study-wide: Most CMV-associated TCR beta chains appeared HLA-restricted in a later analysis. Later analysis identified a missense DCLRE1C variant that was linked to TCR beta V- and J-gene trimming.

In the PCR, 60 Vbeta and 13 Jbeta primers were used. Data came from immunoSEQ multiplex PCR; TCRdb stores just in-frame clones and leaves some out. The profile shows about 100,000 clones, roughly 80% of them singletons. As for this clone: The antigen is undetermined.

The CDR3 totals 13 residues. Germline CDR1 SGHRS, CDR2 YFSETQ. The junction had 2 bases not matched to a gene; V was cut back by 2 bases and J by 3 bases. As for the donors, each was a healthy bone marrow donor. Nominally healthy donors were sampled, though unrecorded immune exposures were likely. This TCR derives from a male donor in good health and CMV-seropositive. J is TRBJ2-7 and V is TRBV5-1, with 7 bases lining up with TRBD1. Specimen: PBMCs. CDR3 loop: CASSFAGGYEQYF. CDR3 nucleotide sequence: TGCGCCAGCAGCTTCGCAGGGGGCTACGAGCAGTACTTC.